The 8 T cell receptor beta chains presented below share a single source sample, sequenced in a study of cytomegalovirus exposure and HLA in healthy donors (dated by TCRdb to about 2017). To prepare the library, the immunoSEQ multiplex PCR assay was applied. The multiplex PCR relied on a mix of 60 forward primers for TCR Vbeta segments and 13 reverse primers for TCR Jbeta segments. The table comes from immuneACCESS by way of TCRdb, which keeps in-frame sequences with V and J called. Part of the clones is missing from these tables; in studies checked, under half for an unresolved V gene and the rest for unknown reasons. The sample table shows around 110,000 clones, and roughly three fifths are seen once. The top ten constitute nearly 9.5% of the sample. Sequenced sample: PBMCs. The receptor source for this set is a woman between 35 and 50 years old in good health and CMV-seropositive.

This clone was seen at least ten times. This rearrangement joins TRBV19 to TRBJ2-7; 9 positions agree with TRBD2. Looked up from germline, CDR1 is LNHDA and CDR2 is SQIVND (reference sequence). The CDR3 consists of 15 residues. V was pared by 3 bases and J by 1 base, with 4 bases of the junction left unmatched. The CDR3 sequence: CASSIDLAGSYEQYF. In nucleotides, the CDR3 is TGTGCCAGTAGTATCGATCTAGCGGGATCCTACGAGCAGTACTTC.

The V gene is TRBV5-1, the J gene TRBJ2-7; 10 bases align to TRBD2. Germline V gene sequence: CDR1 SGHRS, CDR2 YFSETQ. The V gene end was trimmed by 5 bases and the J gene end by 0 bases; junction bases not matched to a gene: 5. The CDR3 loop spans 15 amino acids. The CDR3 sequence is CASRYGTSASYEQYF. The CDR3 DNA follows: TGCGCCAGCAGATACGGGACTAGCGCCTCCTACGAGCAGTACTTC.

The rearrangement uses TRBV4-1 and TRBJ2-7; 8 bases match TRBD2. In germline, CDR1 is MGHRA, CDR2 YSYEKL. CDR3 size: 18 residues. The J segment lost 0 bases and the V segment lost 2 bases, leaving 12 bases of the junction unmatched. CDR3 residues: CASSQNPPTSESSYEQYF. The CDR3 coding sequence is TGCGCCAGCAGCCAAAACCCGCCGACTAGCGAGAGCTCCTACGAGCAGTACTTC.

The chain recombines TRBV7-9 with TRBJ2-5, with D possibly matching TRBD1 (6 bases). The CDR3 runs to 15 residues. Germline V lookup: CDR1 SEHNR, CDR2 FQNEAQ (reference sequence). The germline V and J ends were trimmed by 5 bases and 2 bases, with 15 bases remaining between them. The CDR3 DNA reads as TGTGCCAGCAGCCAAATTACAGGGTTGCAAGAGACCCAGTACTTC. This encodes CASSQITGLQETQYF.

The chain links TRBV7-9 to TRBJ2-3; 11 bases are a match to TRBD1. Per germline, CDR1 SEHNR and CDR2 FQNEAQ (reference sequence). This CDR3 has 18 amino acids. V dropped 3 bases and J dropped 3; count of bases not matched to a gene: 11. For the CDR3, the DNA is TGTGCCAGCAGCTTGATTCACGCCAGGGACAGGGGGACAGATACGCAGTATTTT. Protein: CASSLIHARDRGTDTQYF.

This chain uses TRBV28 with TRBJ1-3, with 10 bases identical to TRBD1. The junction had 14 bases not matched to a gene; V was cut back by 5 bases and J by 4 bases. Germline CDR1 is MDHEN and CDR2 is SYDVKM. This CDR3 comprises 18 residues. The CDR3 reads CASSQPGQGFSGGNTIYF. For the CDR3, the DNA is TGTGCCAGCAGTCAACCGGGACAGGGGTTTTCGGGGGGAAACACCATATATTTT.

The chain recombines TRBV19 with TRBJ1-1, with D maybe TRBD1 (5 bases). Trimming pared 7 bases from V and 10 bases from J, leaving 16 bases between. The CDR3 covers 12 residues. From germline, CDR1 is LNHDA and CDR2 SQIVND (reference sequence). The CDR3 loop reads CASNSPLGGAFF. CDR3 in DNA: TGTGCCAGTAATTCCCCTCTGGGGGGAGCTTTCTTT.

The chain's CDR3 is CASSLEYEQYF. CDR3 nucleotides: TGTGCCAGCAGCTTGGAGTACGAGCAGTACTTC. The V and J genes are TRBV5-6 and TRBJ2-5; D is unclear. The J call may be mistaken, given a closer DNA end match to TRBJ2-7. Germline CDR1 SGHDT, CDR2 YYEEEE. CDR3 length equals 11 residues.